These T cell receptor beta chains were read from a single sample in a study of CD8 T cells in ankylosing spondylitis. From the 5' RACE reads, TCRdb called clonotypes with MiXCR, one entry per CDR3 protein. The sample shows roughly 180,000 distinct CDR3 sequences, roughly 12% of them seen only once. Sequences were obtained from blood, either unsorted or a sorted T cell fraction (not recorded which). Receptors originate from a male donor with ankylosing spondylitis or in good health (not recorded which). The conserved cysteine and the conserved F or W are not part of the CDR3 here. Fields, in order: J gene, V gene, CDR3 protein.

j_gene: TRBJ1-1; v_gene: TRBV27; CDR3aa: ASSTNRAEAF
j_gene: TRBJ2-7; v_gene: TRBV28; CDR3aa: ASSSGTNSYEQY
j_gene: TRBJ2-7; v_gene: TRBV5-1; CDR3aa: ASSWGQSSSYEQY
j_gene: TRBJ2-3; v_gene: TRBV21-1; CDR3aa: ASREQGAPDTQY
j_gene: TRBJ1-1; v_gene: TRBV14; CDR3aa: ASSQDWGEGRDEAF
j_gene: TRBJ1-3; v_gene: TRBV7-6; CDR3aa: ASSLKGPISGNTIY
j_gene: TRBJ1-3; v_gene: TRBV5-1; CDR3aa: ASSLAEAGNTIY
j_gene: TRBJ2-3; v_gene: TRBV28; CDR3aa: ASSTPSTDTQY
j_gene: TRBJ2-2; v_gene: TRBV5-1; CDR3aa: ASSKDSVGELF
j_gene: TRBJ1-1; v_gene: TRBV21-1; CDR3aa: ASSKDGPLLGSTEAF
j_gene: TRBJ2-4; v_gene: TRBV6-1; CDR3aa: ASSEVGTSGGRENIQY
j_gene: TRBJ2-2; v_gene: TRBV10-3; CDR3aa: AISASGGQTGELF
j_gene: TRBJ2-3; v_gene: TRBV20-1; CDR3aa: SADRLRGGGTDTQY
j_gene: TRBJ2-3; v_gene: TRBV11-1; CDR3aa: ASSYRDILPVPTDTQY
j_gene: TRBJ2-3; v_gene: TRBV7-6; CDR3aa: ASSFPGQGVTDTQY
j_gene: TRBJ1-4; v_gene: TRBV11-2; CDR3aa: ASSLDRGGSEKLF
j_gene: TRBJ2-1; v_gene: TRBV15; CDR3aa: ATSRVGAGGTLSYNEQF
j_gene: TRBJ2-2; v_gene: TRBV5-1; CDR3aa: ASSLERDDTGELF
j_gene: TRBJ2-7; v_gene: TRBV29-1; CDR3aa: SVRQVITGEQY
j_gene: TRBJ2-2; v_gene: TRBV6-1; CDR3aa: ASTILGSTGELF